A single sample gave rise to the 30 T cell receptor beta chains below, sequenced in a study of shared clonotypes between healthy human individuals (TCRdb year 2020). The library was produced with the immunoSEQ multiplex PCR assay. In TCRdb, the immuneACCESS table is reduced to in-frame sequences with V and J assigned. These tables do not hold every clone; where another copy was compared, an unresolved V gene accounts for under half, and the others remain unexplained. This sample gives about 460,000 clones in total; approximately 77% of them show up just once. The ten largest make up approximately 12% of the sample. The material sequenced was PBMCs. Receptor source: a woman between 35 and 50 years old in good health. Some clones in this sample may be carry-over from other donors' samples.

The chain has TRBV21-1 and TRBJ2-3; TRBD1 was called by the table and not checked on the DNA. TRBV21-1 is reported as a pseudogene. This CDR3 comprises 17 residues. In DNA form, the CDR3 reads TGTGCCAGCAGCAAAAGAGGTGTTGGGGGCCACACAGATACGCAGTATTTT. Encoded protein: CASSKRGVGGHTDTQYF.

This clone was seen only once. This chain uses TRBV29-1 with TRBJ2-1; D call uncertain. The V gene lost 2 bases and the J gene lost 3 bases, with 11 bases spanning the gap. The CDR3 covers 14 residues. In germline, CDR1 is SQVTM, CDR2 ANQGSEA. The chain's CDR3 is CSVERQHDYNEQFF. In DNA form, the CDR3 reads TGCAGCGTTGAACGGCAGCACGACTACAATGAGCAGTTCTTC.

This clone has just a few counts. The CDR3 protein is CASSLDTGGEQFF. The DNA for the CDR3 is TGTGCCAGCAGCTTAGATACCGGGGGAGAGCAGTTCTTC. The chain joins TRBV11-3 to TRBJ2-1; tentatively, D is TRBD2 (6 bases). V was trimmed by 0 bases and J by 10 bases, leaving 10 bases between them. The germline gives CDR1 SGHNT, CDR2 YENEEA. The CDR3 is made up of 13 amino acids.

Only one count was recorded for this clone. The V and J genes are TRBV7-8 and TRBJ2-7; D remains unclear. Germline V CDR1 and CDR2: SGHVS, FQNEAQ. Trimming shortened V by 3 bases and J by 3 bases, and 6 bases separated the two germline ends. This CDR3 contains 12 residues. This CDR3 reads CASSFTGYEQYF. Written as DNA, the CDR3 is TGTGCCAGCAGCTTCACGGGCTACGAGCAGTACTTC.

The chain links TRBV5-1 to TRBJ2-7, with 7 bases matching TRBD2. This CDR3 is built from 15 residues. Trimming removed 0 bases from V and 7 bases from J; junction bases left unmatched: 10. Germline CDR1 SGHRS, CDR2 YFSETQ. The DNA for the CDR3 is TGCGCCAGCAGCTTGGGAGCCCAGGGAGCGGGGGAGCAGTACTTC. Its protein is CASSLGAQGAGEQYF.

Concerning this clone itself: With a far larger clone one base away, a read error is the likely cause. The rearrangement joins TRBV19 to TRBJ2-6; D perhaps matches TRBD1 (6 bases). Trimming left V 8 bases short and J 2 bases short, with 16 bases between. The CDR3 spans 16 residues. Germline CDR1 is LNHDA and CDR2 is SQIVND (reference sequence). In DNA form, the CDR3 reads TGTGCCAGTGGTCGCGAACAGGGTACTGGGGCCAACGTCCTGACTTTC. Protein product: CASGREQGTGANVLTF.

About this clone: A read error is possible here, since a much larger clone lies one base away. The chain uses TRBV9 and TRBJ2-7; tentative D call: TRBD2 (6 bases). V was clipped by 6 bases and J by 2 bases, with 21 bases between them. This CDR3 region has 16 residues. Germline V gene lookup returns CDR1 SGDLS and CDR2 YYNGEE. The CDR3 nucleotides are TGTGCCAGCAACCTCCACCGGGACTCTCCGCCCTACGAGCAGTACTTC. Amino acids: CASNLHRDSPPYEQYF. The complete variable domain, with remaining parts taken from reference TRBV9 and TRBJ2-7, reads DSGVTQTPKHLITATGQRVTLRCSPRSGDLSVYWYQQSLDQGLQFLIQYYNGEERAKGNILERFSAQQFPDLHSELNLSSLELGDSALYFCASNLHRDSPPYEQYFGPGTRLTVT.

This clone was observed a few times. This clone may be a read error of a much larger clone one base away. Other DNA sequences in the sample encode the same CDR3. The chain recombines TRBV27 with TRBJ2-1; 9 bases are shared with TRBD2. CDR1 and CDR2 (germline): MNHEY, SMNVEV (reference sequence). There are 12 residues in the CDR3. CDR3 region: CASRYSGGFLLF. The CDR3, as DNA: TGCGCCAGCAGGTATAGCGGGGGATTTCTCCTCTTC.

This clone was detected a few times. V usage is TRBV7-9 and J usage is TRBJ1-1; D unclear. Germline-derived CDR1 and CDR2 are SEHNR and FQNEAQ (reference sequence). V lost 7 bases to trimming and J lost 1 base, with 10 bases between them. This CDR3 is built from 13 residues. Written as DNA, the CDR3 is TGTGCCAGCAACCAGACTCCGAACACTGAAGCTTTCTTT. Its translation is CASNQTPNTEAFF.

This chain joins TRBV11-2 and TRBJ1-4; weak D call: TRBD1 (5 bases). The CDR3 runs to 14 residues. Deletions cut 2 bases from V and 8 bases from J, with 12 bases between. The germline V gene encodes CDR1 SGHAT and CDR2 FQNNGV. CDR3 coding DNA: TGTGCCAGCAGCTTAATGAGGGGAGCCGAAAAACTGTTTTTT. It is translated as CASSLMRGAEKLFF.

The chain employs TRBV7-2 and TRBJ2-7, with 9 bases fitting TRBD2. The CDR3 loop spans 15 amino acids. Trimming removed 5 bases from V and 4 bases from J; junction bases left unmatched: 9. Germline V gene lookup returns CDR1 SGHTA and CDR2 FQGNSA. The CDR3 sequence is CASSGPSGIHYEQYF. The CDR3 nucleotides read TGTGCCAGCAGCGGGCCTAGCGGGATACATTACGAGCAGTACTTC.

The chain links TRBV5-6 to TRBJ2-7, with D possibly matching TRBD1 (6 bases). The CDR3 has 16 residues. Between the trimmed V and J ends, which lost 4 bases and 6 bases, there was a span of 23 bases. Per germline, CDR1 SGHDT and CDR2 YYEEEE. The CDR3 nucleotides read TGTGCCAGCAGCCCTAGGGGGTTCCGCCCGGGGTCCGAGCAGTACTTC. Translated, it gives CASSPRGFRPGSEQYF.

This clone was seen a handful of times. The chain combines TRBV7-9 with TRBJ1-1, with D maybe TRBD1 (6 bases). The germline gives CDR1 SEHNR, CDR2 FQNEAQ (reference sequence). V dropped 6 bases and J dropped 4 bases, with 9 bases sitting between them. The CDR3 length is 12 residues. This CDR3 is CASSTQGTEAFF. The CDR3 DNA follows: TGTGCCAGCAGTACACAGGGCACTGAAGCTTTCTTT.

The chain joins TRBV2 to TRBJ1-5, with a weak D call TRBD1 (5 bases). This CDR3 is 14 amino acids long. Germline V gene lookup returns CDR1 SNHLY and CDR2 FYNNEI. Trimming pared 6 bases from V and 5 bases from J, leaving 14 bases between. As DNA, the CDR3 is TGTGCCAGCAGCCAGACAGACGCCGATCAGCCCCAGCATTTT. Translating it yields CASSQTDADQPQHF.

This chain joins TRBV5-1 and TRBJ2-1, with D unresolved. Germline V CDR1 and CDR2: SGHRS, YFSETQ. V was pared by 4 bases and J by 1 base, with 12 bases between. CDR3 length equals 15 residues. The CDR3 DNA reads as TGCGCCAGCAGCAACAGCCTTGTTTCCTACAATGAGCAGTTCTTC. The encoded protein is CASSNSLVSYNEQFF.

Concerning this clone: A read error may be the cause here, since a much bigger clone is one base away. At the DNA level, this CDR3 is encoded by other sequences in the same sample as well. V is TRBV6-4 and J is TRBJ2-3, with D possibly TRBD2 on 5 matching bases. This CDR3 has 14 residues. Germline values: CDR1 MRHNA, CDR2 SNTAGT. Trimming stripped 5 bases from V and 0 bases from J, with 9 bases between. Written as DNA, the CDR3 is TGTGCCAGCAGTCCCGGACTTAGCACAGATACGCAGTATTTT. Its translation is CASSPGLSTDTQYF.

The table lists this clone with a few counts. This chain links TRBV6-1 with TRBJ1-6, with TRBD1 matching 8 bases. The CDR3 runs to 14 residues. Germline-derived CDR1 and CDR2 are MNHNS and SASEGT. V trimming: 4 bases; J trimming: 8 bases; junction bases outside the gene matches: 4. CDR3 in amino acids: CASSGTGGDSPLHF. The CDR3 DNA sequence: TGTGCCAGCAGTGGAACAGGGGGGGATTCACCCCTCCACTTT.

This clone was observed a handful of times. The rearrangement links TRBV7-9 to TRBJ2-3; D might be TRBD2 (6 bases). Germline V CDR1 and CDR2: SEHNR, FQNEAQ (reference sequence). This CDR3 has 12 residues. V lost 5 bases and J 9 bases, leaving 12 bases between the germline ends. The CDR3 spells CASSRTTTTQYF. CDR3 coding DNA: TGTGCCAGCAGCCGGACTACAACGACGCAGTATTTT. Using reference TRBV7-9 and TRBJ2-3 for the parts outside the CDR3, the full variable domain is DTGVSQNPRHKITKRGQNVTFRCDPISEHNRLYWYRQTLGQGPEFLTYFQNEAQLEKSRLLSDRFSAERPKGSFSTLEIQRTEQGDSAMYLCASSRTTTTQYFGPGTRLTVL.

The chain combines TRBV7-9 with TRBJ2-5; D possibly uses TRBD1 or TRBD2 (5 bases each). The closer fit of TRBJ2-7 to the DNA end suggests the J call may be wrong. CDR1 is SEHNR, CDR2 FQNEAQ, per germline (reference sequence). The CDR3 totals 14 residues. The CDR3 spells CASSLEGRSYEQYF. The CDR3 bases are TGTGCCAGCAGCTTAGAGGGACGGTCCTACGAGCAGTACTTC.

Of note for this clone: This sequence is one base from a far larger clone and is likely a read error. This chain joins TRBV2 and TRBJ2-7; D is undetermined. The CDR3 runs 12 residues. V was pared by 4 bases and J by 3 bases, with 7 bases between. Germline CDR1 is SNHLY and CDR2 is FYNNEI. CDR3 sequence: CASSATGYEQYF. The CDR3 nucleotides are TGTGCCAGCAGTGCCACGGGCTACGAGCAGTACTTC.

This clone showed up just once. This probably arose from a read error, given a far larger clone one base away. This sequence joins TRBV9 and TRBJ1-4; D is undetermined. This CDR3 contains 13 residues. Germline CDR1 is SGDLS and CDR2 is YYNGEE. CDR3 residues: CAGSVGYDGKLFF. The CDR3 DNA follows: TGTGCCGGCAGCGTAGGATACGACGGAAAACTGTTTTTT.

V usage is TRBV11-2 and J usage is TRBJ1-5; no clear D gene. CDR1 and CDR2 (germline): SGHAT, FQNNGV. This CDR3 has 14 amino acids. The ends were cut back, 1 base at V and 4 bases at J, with 8 bases in the middle. In nucleotides, the CDR3 is TGTGCCAGCAGCTTAGGACCGACAAATCAGCCCCAGCATTTT. It is translated as CASSLGPTNQPQHF. Full variable domain (remainder filled in from reference TRBV11-2 and TRBJ1-5): EAGVAQSPRYKIIEKRQSVAFWCNPISGHATLYWYQQILGQGPKLLIQFQNNGVVDDSQLPKDRFSAERLKGVDSTLKIQPAKLEDSAVYLCASSLGPTNQPQHFGDGTRLSIL.

The chain links TRBV30 to TRBJ1-4; 7 positions match TRBD1. The CDR3 is 14 residues long. Germline V gene sequence: CDR1 GTSNPN, CDR2 SVGIG (reference sequence). Trimming removed 5 bases from V and 5 bases from J; junction bases left unmatched: 8. The CDR3 spells CAWAPGQTNEKLFF. As DNA, the CDR3 is TGTGCCTGGGCACCGGGACAGACGAATGAAAAACTGTTTTTT.

The chain is built from TRBV13 and TRBJ1-4; no firm D call. This CDR3 region has 16 residues. Germline V gene data show CDR1 as PRHDT and CDR2 as FYEKMQ (reference sequence). V was trimmed by 0 bases and J by 7 bases, leaving 15 bases between them. CDR3 coding DNA: TGTGCCAGCAGCTTAGGCCTAAGAGAGTCTAGTGAAAAACTGTTTTTT. As protein: CASSLGLRESSEKLFF.

This clone was seen only a few times. A far larger clone lies a single base away; this is likely a read error. The rearrangement links TRBV28 to TRBJ1-4, with D hard to call. The germline CDR1 and CDR2 sequences are MDHEN and SYDVKM. The CDR3 extends over 14 amino acids. For the CDR3, the DNA is TGTGCCAGCAGCCAGGCTGCAACTAATGAAAAACTGCTTTTT. Its protein product is CASSQAATNEKLLF.

The chain employs TRBV7-8 and TRBJ1-2; D unresolved. The CDR3 sequence is 15 residues long. The V end lost 1 base, the J end lost 5 bases, and 14 bases lay between the germline ends. CDR1 is SGHVS, CDR2 FQNEAQ, per germline. CDR3 DNA: TGTGCCAGCAGCTTAGTAGGAGTTTCCTCTTATGGCTACACCTTC. It yields the protein CASSLVGVSSYGYTF.

The chain is built from TRBV7-9 and TRBJ1-2; no firm D call. CDR3 length: 13 residues. Per germline, CDR1 SEHNR and CDR2 FQNEAQ (reference sequence). V was pared by 6 bases and J by 8 bases, with 16 bases between. The CDR3 loop reads CASRETAGGGYTF. The CDR3 DNA follows: TGTGCCAGCAGGGAGACGGCGGGAGGGGGCTACACCTTC.

The chain employs TRBV10-3 and TRBJ2-1; 7 nucleotides line up with TRBD1. The J segment lost 4 bases and the V segment lost 6 bases, leaving 9 bases of the junction unmatched. The CDR3 length is 15 residues. The germline CDR1 and CDR2 sequences are ENHRY and SYGVKD. The CDR3 bases are TGTGCCATCAGCACCACAGGGGAGACTTACAATGAGCAGTTCTTC. Amino acids: CAISTTGETYNEQFF.

This rearrangement joins TRBV6-4 to TRBJ2-3; D is unclear. The CDR3 has 15 residues. The germline V gene encodes CDR1 MRHNA and CDR2 SNTAGT. V was cut by 0 bases and J by 4 bases, with 11 bases left in between. The CDR3 DNA reads TGTGCCAGCAGTGACTCCAGCCTTCCTTCAGATACGCAGTATTTT. Protein: CASSDSSLPSDTQYF.

This clone has only one observation. The J gene is TRBJ2-1, the V gene TRBV5-1, with D possibly matching TRBD2 (6 bases). Trimming shortened V by 4 bases and J by 0 bases, and 14 bases separated the two germline ends. Germline CDR1 is SGHRS and CDR2 is YFSETQ. This CDR3 is 16 amino acids long. CDR3 bases: TGCGCCAGCAGCGAGCAAAGCGGGTTCTCCTACAATGAGCAGTTCTTC. It translates to CASSEQSGFSYNEQFF.